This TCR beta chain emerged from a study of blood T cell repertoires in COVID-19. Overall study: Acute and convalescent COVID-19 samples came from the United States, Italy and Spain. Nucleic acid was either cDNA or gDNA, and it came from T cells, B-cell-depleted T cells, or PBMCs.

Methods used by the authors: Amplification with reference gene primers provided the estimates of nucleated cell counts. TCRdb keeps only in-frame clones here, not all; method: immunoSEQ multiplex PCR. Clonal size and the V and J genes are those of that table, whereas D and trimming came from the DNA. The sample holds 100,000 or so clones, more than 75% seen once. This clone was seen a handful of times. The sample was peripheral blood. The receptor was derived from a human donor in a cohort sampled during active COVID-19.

The CDR3 sequence: CATSRDFGGAGGYNEQFF. In DNA, the CDR3 is TGTGCCACCAGCAGAGATTTCGGCGGAGCGGGAGGCTACAATGAGCAGTTCTTC. V is TRBV15 and J is TRBJ2-1; 9 bases are a match to TRBD2. V lost 0 bases, J lost 3 bases, and 9 bases stayed unmatched. In germline, CDR1 is LNHNV, CDR2 YYDKDF (reference sequence). This CDR3 spans 18 amino acids. The whole variable domain, remainder taken from reference TRBV15 and TRBJ2-1, is DAMVIQNPRYQVTQFGKPVTLSCSQTLNHNVMYWYQQKSSQAPKLLFHYYDKDFNNEADTPDNFQSRRPNTSFCFLDIRSPGLGDTAMYLCATSRDFGGAGGYNEQFFGPGTRLTVL.